This is a list of T cell receptor beta chains from one sample in a study of shared clonotypes between healthy human individuals. This table comes from immunoSEQ multiplex PCR, and its TCRdb copy is limited to in-frame clones, with some not included. The sample holds hundreds of thousands of clones; around 96% are singletons and the top ten take less than 0.13%. The source material was naive CD8+ T cells sorted from blood. The receptors derive from a woman aged 25 to 45 in good health. The CDR3 runs from the conserved cysteine through the conserved F or W. D genes are given only for firm matches. Part of the rows lack a size; the others show once, few, many or a class for expanded clones.

clone_size cdr3_length j_call d_call v_call cdr3_nt cdr3_aa
NA 14 TRBJ2-7 TRBD1 TRBV7-9 TGTGCCAGCAGGGGGGACAGGACTGCCTACGAGCAGTACTTC CASRGDRTAYEQYF
NA 11 TRBJ2-2 NA TRBV29-1 TGCAGCACGACAGTTACCGGGGAGCTGTTTTTT CSTTVTGELFF
NA 15 TRBJ2-7 NA TRBV6-5 TGTGCCAGCAGTTATGGGAACAGCGGCTCCTACGAGCAGTACTTC CASSYGNSGSYEQYF
NA 15 TRBJ2-7 TRBD2 TRBV5-6 TGTGCCAGCAGCTTGGACCTAGCGGGACCAAACGAGCAGTACTTC CASSLDLAGPNEQYF
NA 16 TRBJ1-1 TRBD1 TRBV7-6 TGTGCCAGCAGCTTGGAACCCGGGACAGGGCGGACTGAAGCTTTCTTT CASSLEPGTGRTEAFF
NA 14 TRBJ2-7 NA TRBV28 TGTGCCAGCAGTTTAGGGTCTAACGCCTACGAGCAGTACTTC CASSLGSNAYEQYF
once 15 TRBJ1-5 NA TRBV28 TGTGCCAGCAGTTTAGGGGTACGGAATTCTAAGCCCCAGCATTTT CASSLGVRNSKPQHF
NA 13 TRBJ2-7 TRBD1 TRBV25-1 TGTGCCAGCAGTGTACAGGGGGCCTACGAGCAGTACTTC CASSVQGAYEQYF
NA 13 TRBJ2-7 NA TRBV27 TGTGCCAGCAGTGAGGACCGGTATCACGAGCAGTACTTC CASSEDRYHEQYF
NA 14 TRBJ2-1 TRBD2 TRBV27 TGTGCCAGCAGCAAGCGGGAGAAGTACAATGAGCAGTTCTTC CASSKREKYNEQFF
NA 15 TRBJ1-2 TRBD1 TRBV29-1 TGCAGCGTTGGGGACAAAAAGACAGGGGGCTATGGCTACACCTTC CSVGDKKTGGYGYTF
few 14 TRBJ1-1 TRBD1 TRBV19 TGTGCCAGTAGTATTACGGGGACAGGGTCGGAAGCTTTCTTT CASSITGTGSEAFF
NA 15 TRBJ2-1 TRBD2 TRBV28 TGTGCCAGCAGCCTTAAGCAGCTAGCGGGGAATGAGCAGTTCTTC CASSLKQLAGNEQFF
NA 16 TRBJ1-3 NA TRBV5-1 TGCGCCAGCACCCAAGGGCCCAATCAGGGAGGAAACACCATATATTTT CASTQGPNQGGNTIYF
NA 15 TRBJ2-7 NA TRBV2 TGTGCCAGCAGTGATAGGACGTCTGGGCCCTACGAGCAGTACTTC CASSDRTSGPYEQYF
NA 15 TRBJ1-5 NA TRBV7-8 TGTGCCAGCAGCTTAGGGACAGCAAGCAATCAGCCCCAGCATTTT CASSLGTASNQPQHF
NA 15 TRBJ1-5 NA TRBV7-6 TGTGCCAGCAGCGAAGAGGCGTCCCCAGATCAGCCCCAGCATTTT CASSEEASPDQPQHF
NA 14 TRBJ2-1 NA TRBV7-9 TGTGCCAGCAGCTTAGGAGCGGCCAACAATGAGCAGTTCTTC CASSLGAANNEQFF
NA 14 TRBJ2-7 NA TRBV14 TGTGCCAGCAGCCGACACTCTAGCTCCTACGAGCAGTACTTC CASSRHSSSYEQYF
NA 16 TRBJ1-1 NA TRBV4-2 TGTGCCAGCAGCCAACCTGGGGTCTCCCCAGTCGCTGAAGCTTTCTTT CASSQPGVSPVAEAFF
NA 12 TRBJ2-7 NA TRBV7-8 TGTGCCAGCAGCCGCCCTCTGGACAAGCAGTACTTC CASSRPLDKQYF
NA 13 TRBJ2-2 NA TRBV27 TGTGCCAGCAGTTTATCTAGTGTGACGGAGCTGTTTTTT CASSLSSVTELFF
NA 13 TRBJ2-7 NA TRBV29-1 TGCAGCGTCCTCGGAGGGGCCGGCTACGAGCAGTACTTC CSVLGGAGYEQYF
NA 18 TRBJ2-5 TRBD2 TRBV5-1 TGCGCCAGCAGCCCCGGGACTAGCGGGAGGGGTTTTCAAGAGACCCAGTACTTC CASSPGTSGRGFQETQYF
NA 18 TRBJ1-1 NA TRBV19 TGTGCCAGTAGTATTCGGATACGGGCGACAGGAACGAACACTGAAGCTTTCTTT CASSIRIRATGTNTEAFF
NA 15 TRBJ2-7 NA TRBV27 TGTGCCAGCAGTTTAAACTTACCGAGCTCCTACGAGCAGTACTTC CASSLNLPSSYEQYF
NA 15 TRBJ2-6 NA TRBV28 TGTGCCAGCAGTTTGGAAGGATCTGGGGCCAACGTCCTGACTTTC CASSLEGSGANVLTF